This T cell receptor (beta chain) was sequenced in a study of shared clonotypes between healthy human individuals. At the level of the study: CD4 naive and memory got three plates each, CD8 naive two, CD8 memory one.

Study processing details: From ImmunoSEQ came sequences covering only the junction and carrying no quality scores, so filtering differed. The protocol was immunoSEQ multiplex PCR, while the TCRdb copy is restricted to in-frame clones and leaves out a portion. The V and J calls and clone size were taken over from that table, and D and trimming were inferred from the DNA. The sample has approximately 2.1 million clones, over 85% seen once. With V trimmed by 1 base and J by 3 bases, 4 bases remained unmatched. Germline CDR1 reads SGHAT; CDR2 reads FQNNGV. The CDR3 is 16 amino acids. Note on this clone: Its target is not known.

Study-wide results and caveats: Sorted-subset sequencing, rarefaction showed, was incomplete despite large depth. Naive subsets usually exceeded memory subsets in estimated richness.

This TCR derives from a man aged 18 to 29 in good health. Some clones in this sample may be carry-over from other donors' samples. The sequenced material came from naive CD4+ T cells from PBMCs. Described subset: CD45RA+ positively selected. The chain is built from TRBV11-2 and TRBJ1-2; 11 bases map to TRBD1. CDR3 loop: CASSLARDRGYYGYTF. In DNA, the CDR3 is TGTGCCAGCAGCTTAGCCCGGGACAGGGGGTACTATGGCTACACCTTC.